This T cell receptor beta chain appears in the sequencing data of a study of T cells in localized non-small cell lung cancer. Study observations and caveats: There was higher T cell clonality in uninvolved adjacent lung than in tumor, and it was highest there. Appearance in adjacent lung was seen for a median approximately 59 of the top 100 tumor clones.

With regard to this clone: The antigen is not known.

The repertoire was sequenced with immunoSEQ multiplex PCR; TCRdb's copy has only in-frame clones and lacks some. The sample carries 35,000 to 50,000 clones, 91% recorded once. The V end lost 3 bases, the J end lost 4 bases, and 14 bases lay between the germline ends. The V gene's germline CDR1 is LNHDA and CDR2 SQIVND (reference sequence). The CDR3 consists of 15 residues. Sequencing used PBMCs, obtained before any cancer treatment. The chain carries TRBV19 and TRBJ2-3, with D uncertain. The receptor was isolated from a woman aged 40 to 75 with stage II lung adenocarcinoma. The CDR3 DNA follows: TGTGCCAGTAGTATCCCTCGAGAGGACGCAGATACGCAGTATTTT. Protein product: CASSIPREDADTQYF.